This TCR beta chain was profiled in a study of cytomegalovirus exposure and HLA in healthy donors. General observations from the study: Exclusion applied to some V segments, including TRBV6-2 and TRBV6-3, as they were indistinguishable. Cytomegalovirus-associated TCR beta chains were listed, numbering under 200. Later analysis identified 16,951 TCR beta sequences associated with HLA alleles, using a false discovery rate threshold of 0.05.

To note about this clone: Its antigen remains unidentified.

CDR3 size: 14 residues. V was shortened by 4 bases and J by 5 bases, with 12 bases between the two germline ends. This PCR relied on a set of 60 Vbeta primers and 13 Jbeta primers. TCRdb's copy holds only in-frame clones and misses some; the assay was immunoSEQ multiplex PCR. The sample yields 280,000 or so clones, around 90% seen once. The chain has TRBV23-1 and TRBJ2-1, with D hard to call. TRBV23-1 belongs to the ORF category, with a function that is uncertain. The origin of this receptor is a woman in her late teens or twenties in good health and CMV-seronegative. The sequencing input was PBMCs. The CDR3 region has the DNA TGCGCCAGCAGTCGCCGAGCGCCAGACAATGAGCAGTTCTTC. Its translation is CASSRRAPDNEQFF.